Below are 13 T cell receptor beta chains sequenced from a single sample in a study of post-analysis software for immune sequencing data. Broader study findings: Compared with controls, patients had more of about 5 TRBV segments, including TRBV5-6, TRBV5-1 and TRBV20-1.

Each TCR beta cDNA library carried unique molecular identifiers. TCRdb re-derived calls from the PCR reads in MiXCR, one entry per CDR3 protein. The sample contains about half a million distinct CDR3 sequences, around 34% of which appear only once. These TCRs' antigens remain unknown. The sequenced sample consisted of blood. The receptors shown here come from a girl aged 2-17 years with multiple sclerosis.

This chain uses TRBV20-1 with TRBJ2-3; 10 nucleotides align to TRBD2. There are 17 residues in the CDR3. Per germline, CDR1 DFQATT and CDR2 SNEGSKA (reference sequence). The ends lost 4 bases at V and 2 bases at J; junction bases unmatched: 12. The chain's CDR3 is CSATTTLLAGYTDTQYF. The CDR3 DNA sequence: TGCAGTGCTACCACCACCTTACTAGCGGGGTACACAGATACGCAGTATTTT.

This CDR3 is CSATRGRWFYGYTF. CDR3 coding DNA: TGCAGTGCCACTCGGGGTCGTTGGTTCTATGGCTACACCTTC. The chain employs TRBV20-1 and TRBJ1-2; D not resolved. V was pared by 6 bases and J by 4 bases, with 18 bases between. CDR3 length: 14 amino acids. CDR1 and CDR2 from the germline V gene are DFQATT and SNEGSKA (reference sequence).

In its sample, this clonotype was seen many times. This sequence joins TRBV29-1 and TRBJ2-3, with 7 bases that match TRBD2. CDR3 length: 15 residues. V was clipped by 1 base and J by 1 base; unmatched bases: 5. Germline values: CDR1 SQVTM, CDR2 ANQGSEA. Written as DNA, the CDR3 is TGCAGCGTTGAAGCACTAGCGCCTCGCACAGATACGCAGTATTTT. Protein: CSVEALAPRTDTQYF.

The J gene is TRBJ2-1, the V gene TRBV5-1; D is perhaps TRBD1 (6 bases). The CDR3 loop spans 17 amino acids. With 3 bases removed from V and 10 bases from J, the gap between germline ends came to 26 bases. CDR1 and CDR2 from the germline V gene are SGHRS and YFSETQ. The CDR3 sequence is CASSSLTQGNRPAEQFF. The CDR3 DNA reads as TGCGCCAGCAGCTCATTAACTCAGGGGAACCGGCCCGCGGAGCAGTTCTTC.

This clonotype was seen a few times. The rearrangement links TRBV6-1 to TRBJ2-1; TRBD2 matches at 7 bases. CDR1 MNHNS and CDR2 SASEGT come from the germline V gene. V shed 8 bases and J 0 bases; nucleotides not matched to a gene: 4. This CDR3 has 14 amino acids. The CDR3 loop is CASWEGSSYNEQFF. The CDR3 coding sequence is TGTGCCAGCTGGGAGGGGAGCTCCTACAATGAGCAGTTCTTC.

This sequence joins TRBV12-3 or TRBV12-4 and TRBJ1-5; 8 nucleotides align to TRBD1. V gave up 1 base and J gave up 1 base; unmatched junction bases: 12. The CDR3 has 19 residues. The CDR3 sequence is CASSLGLRGQGISNQPQHF. CDR3 DNA sequence: TGTGCCAGCAGTTTAGGTCTTCGAGGACAGGGAATCAGCAATCAGCCCCAGCATTTT.

The CDR3 sequence: CASSRREGYEQFF. The CDR3 DNA follows: TGTGCCAGCAGCCGAAGGGAGGGATATGAGCAGTTCTTC. The chain joins TRBV27 to TRBJ2-1, with 7 bases matching TRBD2. In germline, CDR1 is MNHEY, CDR2 SMNVEV (reference sequence). Trimming cost V 6 bases and J 8 bases; bases outside gene matches: 7. The CDR3 extends over 13 amino acids.

This clonotype was seen only a few times. The V call is TRBV2, the J call TRBJ2-5; 8 bases are a match to TRBD1. The V segment lost 4 bases and the J segment 8 bases; nucleotides outside the gene matches: 9. The CDR3 is made up of 14 amino acids. In germline, CDR1 is SNHLY, CDR2 FYNNEI. The CDR3 loop reads CASSGGTGSLTQYF. In DNA, the CDR3 is TGTGCCAGCAGTGGGGGGACAGGATCCCTTACCCAGTACTTC.

This clonotype has more than one count but fewer than ten. The gene calls are TRBV20-1 and TRBJ1-1; D remains ambiguous. The germline CDR1 and CDR2 sequences are DFQATT and SNEGSKA (reference sequence). Trimming shortened V by 2 bases and J by 6 bases, and 10 bases separated the two germline ends. This CDR3 is 12 amino acids long. The CDR3, as DNA: TGCAGTGCTAGACCCGGGTGGGCTGAAGCTTTCTTT. It codes for CSARPGWAEAFF.

This clonotype was counted a few times. The chain combines TRBV29-1 with TRBJ2-5; D may be TRBD1 (5 bases). V lost 4 bases, J lost 5 bases, and 14 bases lay in between. CDR3 size: 13 residues. The germline CDR1 and CDR2 sequences are SQVTM and ANQGSEA. The CDR3 sequence: CSVVKGVRETQYF. CDR3 nucleotide sequence: TGCAGCGTTGTAAAAGGGGTTCGGGAGACCCAGTACTTC.

This clonotype was counted only a few times. The chain is built from TRBV29-1 and TRBJ1-1; possibly TRBD1 for D (5 bases). Per germline, CDR1 SQVTM and CDR2 ANQGSEA. Trimming cost V 5 bases and J 2 bases, with 9 bases left between them. The length of the CDR3 is 12 residues. The CDR3 protein is CSVSTGNTEAFF. CDR3 sequence (DNA): TGCAGCGTTAGTACAGGCAACACTGAAGCTTTCTTT.

The V gene is TRBV29-1, the J gene TRBJ2-5, with D perhaps matching TRBD2 (5 bases). CDR1 is SQVTM, CDR2 ANQGSEA, per germline. CDR3 length: 12 amino acids. V shed 7 bases and J shed 5 bases, with 14 bases lying between them. The CDR3 sequence: CSGDGRGETQYF. The CDR3, as DNA: TGCAGCGGTGACGGCCGAGGGGAGACCCAGTACTTC.

This clonotype was detected once. J is TRBJ1-1 and V is TRBV3-1; D possibly corresponds to TRBD1 (5 bases). CDR1 LGHDT and CDR2 YNNKEL come from the germline V gene (reference sequence). Trimming took off 6 bases at V and 2 bases at J, with 16 bases between the two ends. The CDR3 contains 15 residues. The CDR3 DNA follows: TGTGCCAGCAGGTTGGGGGTCCTGGGCAACACTGAAGCTTTCTTT. Translated, it gives CASRLGVLGNTEAFF.